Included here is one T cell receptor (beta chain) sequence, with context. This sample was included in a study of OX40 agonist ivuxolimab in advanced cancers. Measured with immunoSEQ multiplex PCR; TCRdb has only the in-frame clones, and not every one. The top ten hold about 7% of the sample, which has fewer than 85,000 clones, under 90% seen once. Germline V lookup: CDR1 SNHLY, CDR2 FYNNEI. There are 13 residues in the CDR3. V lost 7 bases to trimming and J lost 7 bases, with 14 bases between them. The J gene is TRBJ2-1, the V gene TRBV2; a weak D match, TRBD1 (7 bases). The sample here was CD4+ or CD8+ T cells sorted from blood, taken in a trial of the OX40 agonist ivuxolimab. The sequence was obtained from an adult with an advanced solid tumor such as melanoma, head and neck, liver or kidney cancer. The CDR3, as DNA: TGTGCCAGCAACTTACAGGGGAGGAATGAGCAGTTCTTC. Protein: CASNLQGRNEQFF.